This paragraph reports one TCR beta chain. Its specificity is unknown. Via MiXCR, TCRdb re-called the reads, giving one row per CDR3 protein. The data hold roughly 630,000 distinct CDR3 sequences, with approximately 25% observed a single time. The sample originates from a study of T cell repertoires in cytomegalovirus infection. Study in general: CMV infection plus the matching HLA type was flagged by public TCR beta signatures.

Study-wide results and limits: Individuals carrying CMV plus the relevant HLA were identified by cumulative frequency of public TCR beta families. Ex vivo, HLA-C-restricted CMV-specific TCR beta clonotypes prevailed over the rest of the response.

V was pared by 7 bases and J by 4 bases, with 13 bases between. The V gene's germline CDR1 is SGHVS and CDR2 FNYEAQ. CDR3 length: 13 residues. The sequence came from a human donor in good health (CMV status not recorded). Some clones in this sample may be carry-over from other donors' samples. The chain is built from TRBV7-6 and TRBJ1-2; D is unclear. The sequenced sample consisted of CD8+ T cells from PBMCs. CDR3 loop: CASTKDLAYGYTF. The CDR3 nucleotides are TGTGCCAGCACCAAGGACCTGGCCTATGGCTACACCTTC. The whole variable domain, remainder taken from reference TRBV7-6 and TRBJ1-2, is GAGVSQSPRYKVTKRGQDVALRCDPISGHVSLYWYRQALGQGPEFLTYFNYEAQQDKSGLPNDRFSAERPEGSISTLTIQRTEQRDSAMYRCASTKDLAYGYTFGSGTRLTVV.